This TCR beta chain is drawn from a study of Graves' ophthalmopathy and Graves' hyperthyroidism (dated by TCRdb to the late 2010s). The study in broad terms: Stable hyperthyroidism was defined as no progression to ophthalmopathy within 18 months of follow-up. To tell Graves' ophthalmopathy apart from Graves' hyperthyroidism, and to predict which patients would progress to ophthalmopathy, the study relied on TCR beta repertoire signatures. In total, 135 blood samples were TCR-sequenced: some 43 ophthalmopathy, some 80 hyperthyroidism and roughly 17 hyperthyroidism-to-ophthalmopathy patients. To explore V-J signatures that separate ophthalmopathy from hyperthyroidism, a discovery set of around 97 patients was enrolled, consisting of about 45 with ophthalmopathy and roughly 59 with stable hyperthyroidism. An independent validation cohort was composed of 18 hyperthyroidism patients and over 15 patients who later progressed from hyperthyroidism to ophthalmopathy. In about 6 hyperthyroidism patients, T-cell repertoires of thyroid tissue and blood were compared. Following sampling, methimazole starting at 30 mg daily was administered to hyperthyroidism patients, and high-dose intravenous methylprednisolone was administered to ophthalmopathy patients. Results and caveats for the whole study, not just this receptor: Sample size was not predetermined statistically, and investigators were not blinded to group allocation. In validation, the model predicted ophthalmopathy progression with about 70% sensitivity and around 72% specificity; roughly 11 predicted patients were CT-confirmed with GO in a median of about 7.1 months. In cross-validation, the 13-signature model distinguished ophthalmopathy from stable hyperthyroidism with approximately 90% sensitivity and about 84% specificity, and in the test set the corresponding values were approximately 79% and 70%. Most of the expanded thyroid clonotypes with a frequency above 0.001 were also detected in blood, and it was suggested that the thyroid immune response may be reflected by blood repertoires.

TCR beta CDR3 regions were amplified from RNA transcripts for repertoire sequencing. HTBI primers and the Qiagen OneStep RT-PCR kit were used in a first-round RT-PCR, which was followed by a second-round multiplex PCR, size selection and purification. Sequencing of the libraries was carried out on an Illumina HiSeq2000 in paired-end mode with 100 bp reads. Per the original workflow: SOAPnuke was used to process the reads, removing any read that contained adapters or uncalled bases, had a mean Phred below 15, or lacked an exact match to the constant primer or identifier. High-quality paired reads were merged with COPE v1.2.5. Each unique nucleotide sequence was defined as a clonotype, and clonotypes were aligned to IMGT TRB V, D and J references with MiTCR v1.1. Analysis was restricted to V-J combinations with a frequency above 0.0001, which covered about 99% of repertoires. For each V-J combination, a TCR clonal expansion and chaos score was defined as the ratio of F50 clonal expansion to chaos observed in the TCRdist matrix. Welch's t-statistics and random forest were used to reduce features to about a dozen V-J combinations, which were fed into a naive Bayes classifier. Thyroid-blood repertoire similarity was quantified with the Morisita-Horn index. TCRdb reran the public reads through fastp at Q25 and MiXCR, keeping productive beta chains. CDR3 protein duplicates are merged, each entry listing the most common genes and DNA. None of the V and J calls come from the authors' own analysis; TCRdb made them. The sample includes over a million distinct CDR3 sequences, with about two fifths observed a single time. The top ten hold 11% of the sample.

Hyperthyroidism patients were newly diagnosed, with disease duration under 2 months, and aged 18 to 65 years. Anyone with other autoimmune diseases, uncontrolled infections, pregnancy or lactation was excluded from the study. Clinical symptoms, serum thyroxine, TRAb, thyroid ultrasound and orbital computed tomography formed the basis of the diagnosis. Trizol reagent was used to extract the total RNA, and its quality was then checked on an Agilent 2100 Bioanalyzer. The CDR3 numbers 13 residues from cysteine through phenylalanine. Only the CDR3 portion is preserved as DNA: 39 bases, with reading frame beginning at the first base. A distance of 21 bases separates the germline ends of V and J, which lose 6 bases and 9 bases respectively. The germline V gene (reference sequence) supplies CDR1 DFQATT and CDR2 SNEGSKA. Details on this clonotype: Its antigen is still unknown. Base qualities are not recorded, but no much larger clone differs from it by a single base.

The sequence links TRBV20-1 to TRBJ2-7, with the D gene call left open. Sequenced input: peripheral blood or thyroid tissue (not recorded which). This TCR was sampled from an adult man with Graves' hyperthyroidism. CDR3 protein: CSAGLGPRFGQYF. The DNA sequence reads TGCAGTGCCGGCCTAGGGCCCAGGTTTGGGCAGTACTTC.